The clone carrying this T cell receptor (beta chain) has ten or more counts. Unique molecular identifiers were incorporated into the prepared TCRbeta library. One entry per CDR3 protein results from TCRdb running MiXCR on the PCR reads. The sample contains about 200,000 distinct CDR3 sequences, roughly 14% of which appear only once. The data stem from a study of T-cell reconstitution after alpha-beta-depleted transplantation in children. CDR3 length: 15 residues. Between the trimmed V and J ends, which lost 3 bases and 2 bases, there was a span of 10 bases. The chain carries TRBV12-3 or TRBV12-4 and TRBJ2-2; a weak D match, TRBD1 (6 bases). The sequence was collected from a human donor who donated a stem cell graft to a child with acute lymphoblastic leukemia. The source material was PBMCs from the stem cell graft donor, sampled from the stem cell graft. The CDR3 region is CASSFRGSNTGELFF. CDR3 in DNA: TGTGCCAGCAGTTTCAGGGGCTCTAACACCGGGGAGCTGTTTTTT.